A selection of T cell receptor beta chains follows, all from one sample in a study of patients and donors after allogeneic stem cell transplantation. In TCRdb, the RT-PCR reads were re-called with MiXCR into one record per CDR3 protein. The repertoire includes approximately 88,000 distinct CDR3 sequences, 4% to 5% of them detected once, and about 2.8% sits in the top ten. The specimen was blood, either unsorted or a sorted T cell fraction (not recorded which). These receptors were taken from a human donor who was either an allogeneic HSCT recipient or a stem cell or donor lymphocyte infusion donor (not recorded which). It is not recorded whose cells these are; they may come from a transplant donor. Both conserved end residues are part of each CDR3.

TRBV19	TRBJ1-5	CASSGGGIGNQPQHF
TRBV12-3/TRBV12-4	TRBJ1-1	CASSPGQPNTEAFF
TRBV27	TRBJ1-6	CASSFQGNSPLHF
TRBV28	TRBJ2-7	CASSRGDSYEQYF
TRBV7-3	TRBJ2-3	CASSSRTGGGSDTQYF
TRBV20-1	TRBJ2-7	CSASQRQVNYEQYF
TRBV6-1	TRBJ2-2	CASEGADAGELFF
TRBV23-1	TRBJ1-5	CASSHPGHLDYRNQPQHF
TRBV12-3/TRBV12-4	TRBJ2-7	CASSYSLYEQYF
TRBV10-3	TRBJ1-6	CAISEPPSSPLHF
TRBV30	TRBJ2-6	CAWSPIASGANVLTF
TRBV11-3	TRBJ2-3	CASSLSGGMSDTQYF
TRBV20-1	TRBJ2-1	CSAPGRGDEQFF
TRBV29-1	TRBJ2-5	CSLLTSSETQYF
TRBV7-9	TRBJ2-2	CASSPGTTTNTGELFF
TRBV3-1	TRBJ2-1	CASSQGDRGTYNEQFF
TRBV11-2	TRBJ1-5	CASSADREAAQHF
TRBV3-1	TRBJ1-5	CASSQGTGDGNQPQHF
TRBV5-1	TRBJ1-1	CASSLAGDTEAFF
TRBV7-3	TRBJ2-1	CASSPFAGGLGNEQFF
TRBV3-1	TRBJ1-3	CASSQLTSQLGNTIYF